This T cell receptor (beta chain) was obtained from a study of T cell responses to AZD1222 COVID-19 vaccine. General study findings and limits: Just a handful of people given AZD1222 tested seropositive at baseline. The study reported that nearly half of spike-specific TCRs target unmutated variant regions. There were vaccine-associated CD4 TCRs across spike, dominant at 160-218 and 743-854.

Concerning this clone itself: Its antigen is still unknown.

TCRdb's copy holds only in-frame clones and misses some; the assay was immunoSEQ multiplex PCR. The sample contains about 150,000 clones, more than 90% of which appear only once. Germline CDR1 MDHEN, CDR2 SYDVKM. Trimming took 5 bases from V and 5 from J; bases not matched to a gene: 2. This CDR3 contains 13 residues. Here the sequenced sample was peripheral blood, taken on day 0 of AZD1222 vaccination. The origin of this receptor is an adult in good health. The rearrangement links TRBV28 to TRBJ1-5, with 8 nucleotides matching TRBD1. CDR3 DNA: TGTGCCAGCAGTCAGGGGGCGGATCAGCCCCAGCATTTT. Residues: CASSQGADQPQHF.